These 27 T cell receptor beta chains were all obtained from the same sample, sequenced in a study of patients and donors after allogeneic stem cell transplantation. TCRdb reanalysed the RT-PCR reads using MiXCR and keeps one entry per CDR3 protein. The sample holds about 110,000 distinct CDR3 sequences, approximately 40% seen once. Sequenced input: blood, either unsorted or a sorted T cell fraction (not recorded which). Receptor source: a human donor who was either an allogeneic HSCT recipient or a stem cell or donor lymphocyte infusion donor (not recorded which). It is not recorded whose cells these are; they may come from a transplant donor.

The chain has TRBV20-1 and TRBJ2-2, with TRBD2 identical over 10 bases. V gave up 0 bases and J gave up 6 bases; unmatched junction bases: 4. The germline V gene encodes CDR1 DFQATT and CDR2 SNEGSKA (reference sequence). The CDR3 length is 15 residues. This chain's CDR3 is CSARDRLAGAGELFF. Written as DNA, the CDR3 is TGCAGTGCTAGAGATCGGCTAGCGGGAGCCGGGGAGCTGTTTTTT.

There are many counts of this clonotype. The chain links TRBV5-6 to TRBJ1-2; 8 bases map to TRBD1. V was clipped by 0 bases and J by 3 bases; unmatched bases: 4. The germline gives CDR1 SGHDT, CDR2 YYEEEE. This CDR3 spans 15 amino acids. The CDR3 bases are TGTGCCAGCAGCTTGGGACAGGGGAGTCACTATGGCTACACCTTC. This encodes CASSLGQGSHYGYTF.

The chain combines TRBV18 with TRBJ2-7; possible D gene TRBD2, 5 bases. The CDR3 is 16 residues long. V lost 3 bases, J lost 0 bases, and 15 bases lay in between. Germline V CDR1 and CDR2: KGHSH, LQKENI. In DNA, the CDR3 is TGTGCCAGCTCACCTTACAGCGGCCTAAGCTCCTACGAGCAGTACTTC. Translating gives CASSPYSGLSSYEQYF.

The chain has TRBV7-2 and TRBJ1-1; 10 bases map to TRBD1. This CDR3 contains 15 residues. Germline CDR1 and CDR2: SGHTA and FQGNSA. The V and J ends lost 6 bases and 5 bases, in that order; junction bases with no gene match: 9. CDR3 sequence (DNA): TGTGCCAGCAGGTACGACAGGGGGCGCCGGACTGAAGCTTTCTTT. As protein: CASRYDRGRRTEAFF.

This clonotype was detected a few times. V usage is TRBV2 and J usage is TRBJ2-2, with D unresolved. Trimming cost V 6 bases and J 1 base, with 3 bases left between them. Germline values: CDR1 SNHLY, CDR2 FYNNEI. This CDR3 has 12 amino acids. The CDR3 here is CASRENTGELFF. CDR3 nucleotide sequence: TGTGCCAGCAGGGAGAACACCGGGGAGCTGTTTTTT. Full variable domain (outside the CDR3, taken from reference TRBV2 and TRBJ2-2): EPEVTQTPSHQVTQMGQEVILRCVPISNHLYFYWYRQILGQKVEFLVSFYNNEISEKSEIFDDQFSVERPDGSNFTLKIRSTKLEDSAMYFCASRENTGELFFGEGSRLTVL.

This clonotype was recorded a few times. The genes are TRBV4-3 and TRBJ1-1; TRBD1 is a possible D gene (6 bases). Germline CDR1 and CDR2: LGHNA and YSLEER. The CDR3 totals 15 residues. V was trimmed by 5 bases and J by 6 bases, leaving 19 bases between them. This chain's CDR3 is CASSFLWGTTAEAFF. In nucleotides, the CDR3 is TGCGCCAGCAGCTTTTTATGGGGGACAACGGCTGAAGCTTTCTTT.

This clonotype appeared a few times. The genes are TRBV29-1 and TRBJ2-1; TRBD2 is a possible D gene (5 bases). Per the germline V gene, CDR1 is SQVTM and CDR2 is ANQGSEA. This CDR3 is built from 14 residues. V was cut by 6 bases and J by 0 bases, with 12 bases left in between. CDR3 in amino acids: CSVGGSNSYNEQFF. The CDR3 nucleotides are TGCAGCGTCGGCGGGTCGAACTCCTACAATGAGCAGTTCTTC.

CDR3 amino acids: CASSQGFTQETQYF. The CDR3 region has the DNA TGTGCCAGCAGCCAAGGTTTCACCCAAGAGACCCAGTACTTC. This chain uses TRBV3-1 with TRBJ2-5, with D hard to call. CDR1 is LGHDT and CDR2 is YNNKEL in the germline V gene (reference sequence). This CDR3 comprises 14 residues. V lost 1 base and J 1 base, leaving 7 bases between the germline ends.

The chain has TRBV7-9 and TRBJ1-2, with a weak D call TRBD1 (5 bases). V was pared by 5 bases and J by 3 bases, with 10 bases between. The CDR3 is 13 residues long. Germline CDR1 is SEHNR and CDR2 is FQNEAQ (reference sequence). The CDR3 DNA is TGTGCCAGCAGCGCGCCGGGACACTATGGCTACACCTTC. It translates to CASSAPGHYGYTF.

The genes are TRBV18 and TRBJ2-2; D may be TRBD1 (6 bases). Trimming took 8 bases from V and 6 from J, leaving 16 bases between them. The CDR3 sequence is 14 residues long. In germline, CDR1 is KGHSH, CDR2 LQKENI. This CDR3 reads CASTHRESPGELFF. CDR3 coding DNA: TGTGCCAGCACTCACAGGGAGAGCCCCGGGGAGCTGTTTTTT.

This clonotype was found a few times. J is TRBJ2-6 and V is TRBV10-3; D is unresolved. Trimming pared 2 bases from V and 2 bases from J, leaving 7 bases between. There are 15 residues in the CDR3. CDR1 is ENHRY, CDR2 SYGVKD, per germline. The CDR3: CAISEQAAGANVLTF. In nucleotides, the CDR3 is TGTGCCATCAGTGAGCAGGCGGCTGGGGCCAACGTCCTGACTTTC.

This clonotype showed up just a few times. V gene TRBV3-1 combines with J gene TRBJ1-1, with D uncertain. Germline-derived CDR1 and CDR2 are LGHDT and YNNKEL (reference sequence). Trimming stripped 4 bases from V and 10 bases from J, with 16 bases between. The CDR3 is 13 amino acids. CDR3 amino acids: CASSRRGSVVAFF. DNA of the CDR3: TGTGCCAGCAGCCGACGAGGGAGTGTGGTAGCTTTCTTT.

In this sample, this clonotype turned up a few times. The V gene is TRBV20-1, the J gene TRBJ1-5; TRBD1 aligns across 9 bases. CDR1 DFQATT and CDR2 SNEGSKA come from the germline V gene (reference sequence). The V and J ends lost 3 bases and 7 bases, in that order; junction bases with no gene match: 10. The CDR3 contains 15 residues. DNA for the CDR3: TGCAGTGCTAGGAGGGTACAGGGGGCGAGGCAGCCCCAGCATTTT. Encoded protein: CSARRVQGARQPQHF.

The V gene is TRBV7-6, the J gene TRBJ1-2; D perhaps matches TRBD1 (6 bases). The CDR3 length is 16 residues. CDR1 and CDR2 (germline): SGHVS, FNYEAQ. Trimming took off 0 bases at V and 4 bases at J, with 15 bases between the two ends. The CDR3 coding sequence is TGTGCCAGCAGCTTAGCGGGGGCCCTACTTCCCTATGGCTACACCTTC. Its protein product is CASSLAGALLPYGYTF.

V usage is TRBV24-1 and J usage is TRBJ2-1; a possible D gene is TRBD1 (6 bases). V was cut by 1 base and J by 4 bases, with 16 bases left in between. This CDR3 comprises 17 residues. From germline, CDR1 is KGHDR and CDR2 SFDVKD. The CDR3 sequence: CATSDLKGGRLYNEQFF. CDR3 in DNA: TGTGCCACCAGTGATTTAAAAGGGGGTCGGCTATACAATGAGCAGTTCTTC.

The chain has TRBV7-2 and TRBJ2-3, with D perhaps TRBD1 (7 bases). The length of the CDR3 is 15 residues. Trimming took off 4 bases at V and 0 bases at J, with 11 bases between the two ends. Per germline, CDR1 SGHTA and CDR2 FQGNSA. In nucleotides, the CDR3 is TGTGCCAGCAGCTCCCAGGGGGGAAGCACAGATACGCAGTATTTT. Its translation is CASSSQGGSTDTQYF.

The chain has TRBV20-1 and TRBJ2-1, with D unclear. The V gene's germline CDR1 is DFQATT and CDR2 SNEGSKA (reference sequence). This CDR3 comprises 15 residues. The V end was cut by 0 bases, the J end by 8 bases, with 17 bases between. Here the CDR3 DNA reads TGCAGTGCTAGAGACATAAGCAAATCCTCGGATGAGCAGTTCTTC. Translating it yields CSARDISKSSDEQFF.

The chain joins TRBV3-1 to TRBJ2-6; 7 bases line up with TRBD1. V lost 2 bases and J lost 2; bases outside the gene matches: 3. The CDR3 extends over 16 amino acids. The germline V gene has CDR1 LGHDT and CDR2 YNNKEL (reference sequence). DNA for the CDR3: TGTGCCAGCAGCCAACCAACAGGGGCTGGGGCCAACGTCCTGACTTTC. It yields the protein CASSQPTGAGANVLTF.

The chain carries TRBV20-1 and TRBJ2-7, with D perhaps assigned TRBD1 or TRBD2 (6 bases each). V gave up 4 bases and J gave up 4 bases, with 20 bases separating them. Per the germline V gene, CDR1 is DFQATT and CDR2 is SNEGSKA (reference sequence). The CDR3 spans 15 residues. The CDR3 reads CSATVGGRSAYEQYF. The CDR3 nucleotides read TGCAGTGCTACCGTAGGGGGGCGGTCCGCTTACGAGCAGTACTTC.

As regards this clonotype: A junction boundary mismatches the germline segment, possibly from a read error. V and J are TRBV9 and TRBJ1-1, with 7 positions matching TRBD1. CDR3 length: 15 amino acids. Germline CDR1 SGDLS, CDR2 YYNGEE. CDR3 protein: CASSVKQGPREGFTF. The DNA of the CDR3 is TGTGCCAGCAGCGTAAAACAGGGGCCTAGGGAGGGGTTCACTTTT.

The rearrangement joins TRBV2 to TRBJ2-1, with D perhaps TRBD2 (6 bases). V was cut by 8 bases and J by 9 bases, with 17 bases left in between. The CDR3 has 13 residues. Per germline, CDR1 SNHLY and CDR2 FYNNEI. The CDR3 loop reads CASGGENYGEQFF. In nucleotides, the CDR3 is TGTGCCAGCGGAGGGGAGAATTACGGTGAGCAGTTCTTC.

The rearrangement joins TRBV27 to TRBJ2-2, with TRBD2 matching over 9 bases. The V gene end was trimmed by 4 bases and the J gene end by 0 bases; junction bases not matched to a gene: 3. From germline, CDR1 is MNHEY and CDR2 SMNVEV (reference sequence). The CDR3 is 16 amino acids. In DNA, the CDR3 is TGTGCCAGCAGTTCGACTAGCGGAACGAACACCGGGGAGCTGTTTTTT. Protein product: CASSSTSGTNTGELFF.

The rearrangement uses TRBV6-5 and TRBJ2-1; D gene unclear. CDR3 length equals 15 residues. The germline CDR1 and CDR2 sequences are MNHEY and SVGAGI. With 5 bases removed from V and 0 bases from J, the gap between germline ends came to 11 bases. The CDR3 DNA reads as TGTGCCAGCAGTCCCTCTTCCTACTCCTACAATGAGCAGTTCTTC. The encoded protein is CASSPSSYSYNEQFF.

This clonotype was seen only a few times. The genes are TRBV27 and TRBJ1-1; tentative D call: TRBD1 (6 bases). Trimming took 8 bases from V and 3 from J, leaving 19 bases between them. The CDR3 length is 15 residues. Germline V gene data show CDR1 as MNHEY and CDR2 as SMNVEV (reference sequence). The DNA for the CDR3 is TGTGCCAGCGAACCTCCTTGGGGGCGGGACACTGAAGCTTTCTTT. It encodes CASEPPWGRDTEAFF.

The V call is TRBV10-3, the J call TRBJ1-5, with TRBD1 matching over 7 bases. The V gene's germline CDR1 is ENHRY and CDR2 SYGVKD. CDR3 length: 13 amino acids. V was pared by 3 bases and J by 7 bases, with 3 bases of the junction left unmatched. This CDR3 is CAISDQQGQPQHF. The CDR3 DNA sequence: TGTGCCATCAGTGACCAACAGGGGCAGCCCCAGCATTTT.

The CDR3 DNA reads TGCGCCAGCAGCACCTCAGGGGATAGGGATGAAAAACTGTTTTTT. This encodes CASSTSGDRDEKLFF. The rearrangement joins TRBV5-1 to TRBJ1-4, with D possibly being TRBD1 (6 bases). Trimming pared 4 bases from V and 6 bases from J, leaving 16 bases between. CDR1 is SGHRS and CDR2 is YFSETQ in the germline V gene. The CDR3 length is 15 residues.

This clonotype has just a few counts. V usage is TRBV9 and J usage is TRBJ1-4; D gene uncertain. This CDR3 is built from 14 residues. V was pared by 0 bases and J by 6 bases, with 9 bases between. Germline lookup yields CDR1 SGDLS and CDR2 YYNGEE. CDR3 sequence reads: CASSVAAVHEKLFF. In DNA form, the CDR3 reads TGTGCCAGCAGCGTAGCGGCAGTTCATGAAAAACTGTTTTTT.